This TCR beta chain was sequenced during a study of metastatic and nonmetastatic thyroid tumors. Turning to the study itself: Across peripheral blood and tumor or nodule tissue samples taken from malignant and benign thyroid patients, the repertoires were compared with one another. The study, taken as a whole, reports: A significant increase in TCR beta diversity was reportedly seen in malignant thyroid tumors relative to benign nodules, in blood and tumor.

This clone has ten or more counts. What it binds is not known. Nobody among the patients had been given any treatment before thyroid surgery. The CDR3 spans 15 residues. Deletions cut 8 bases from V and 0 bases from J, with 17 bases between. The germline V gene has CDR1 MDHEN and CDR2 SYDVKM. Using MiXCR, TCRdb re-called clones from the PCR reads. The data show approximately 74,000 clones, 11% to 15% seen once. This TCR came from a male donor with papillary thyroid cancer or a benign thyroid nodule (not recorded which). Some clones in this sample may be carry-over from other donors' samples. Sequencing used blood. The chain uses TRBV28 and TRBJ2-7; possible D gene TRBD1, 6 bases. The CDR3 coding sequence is TGTGCCAGCGGGGTCGACAGGAGTTACTCCTACGAGCAGTACTTC. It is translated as CASGVDRSYSYEQYF.